The sequence of this TCR beta chain was determined in a study of cytomegalovirus exposure and HLA in healthy donors. Study context: When fewer than 500 donors were genotyped, just over 80% of them were found to fall in the Caucasian-associated ancestry cluster. Notes on the study in general: Only CMV serostatus was available as immune exposure information.

Regarding donors, all were healthy bone marrow donors. This clone has only a few counts. The antigen remains unidentified. 60 Vbeta and 13 Jbeta primers were used in PCR. Method: immunoSEQ multiplex PCR; TCRdb's copy keeps in-frame clones and lacks some. This table holds 210,000 or so clones, around nine tenths found once. Germline loops: CDR1 SQVTM, CDR2 ANQGSEA. With 8 bases clipped from V and 8 bases from J, the junction kept 14 bases outside the gene matches. There are 15 residues in the CDR3. The source material was PBMCs. The receptor was derived from a woman under 30 in good health and CMV-seronegative. The chain is built from TRBV29-1 and TRBJ2-1; the match to TRBD2 covers 11 bases. The CDR3: CSTRGSSGRSYEQFF. The CDR3 DNA reads as TGCAGCACCCGGGGTTCTAGCGGGAGGAGTTATGAGCAGTTCTTC.